The 4 T cell receptor beta chains presented below share a single source sample, sequenced in a study of human T cells and chemical hapten exposure. TCRdb redid the calling of the RACE reads with MiXCR, one entry per CDR3 protein. The table lists some 87,000 distinct CDR3 sequences, about 9.3% of them singletons. Time point reported: patch test 1, 2 weeks after DPC sensitization. Treatment noted: therapeutic diphenylcyclopropenone sensitization with weekly scalp DPC. The sample in question was whole blood, obtained in connection with sensitization to the hapten diphenylcyclopropenone (DPC). All receptors derive from a woman between 45 and 65 years old with alopecia areata. Some clones in this sample may be carry-over from other donors' samples.

This clonotype was seen a few times. The chain is built from TRBV29-1 and TRBJ2-7; 7 positions agree with TRBD2. This CDR3 contains 13 residues. V lost 6 bases and J lost 4; bases outside the gene matches: 9. Germline CDR1 and CDR2: SQVTM and ANQGSEA. CDR3 protein: CSVGTGGSYEQYF. CDR3 coding DNA: TGCAGCGTCGGAACGGGAGGATCTTACGAGCAGTACTTC.

The chain recombines TRBV10-2 with TRBJ2-2; 11 bases map to TRBD2. In germline, CDR1 is WSHSY, CDR2 SAAADI. CDR3 length: 15 amino acids. J was trimmed by 6 bases and V by 0 bases; bases with no gene match: 0. The CDR3 bases are TGCGCCAGCAGTGAGTCACTAGCGGGAGCCGGGGAGCTGTTTTTT. Amino acids: CASSESLAGAGELFF.

J is TRBJ1-6 and V is TRBV18; TRBD1 matches 8 bases. The length of the CDR3 is 16 residues. Per germline, CDR1 KGHSH and CDR2 LQKENI. Trimming removed 4 bases from V and 5 bases from J; junction bases left unmatched: 7. The CDR3 coding sequence is TGTGCCAGCTCACTAGGGACAGGAGTTGATAATTCACCCCTCCACTTT. This translates into CASSLGTGVDNSPLHF.

The chain carries TRBV6-7 and TRBJ1-4; D possibly corresponds to TRBD1 (5 bases). TRBV6-7 is an open reading frame, and its role is uncertain. V lost 0 bases and J lost 5, with 13 bases in between. This CDR3 comprises 16 residues. The CDR3 is CASSYSIRRGNEKLFF. The CDR3 coding sequence is TGTGCCAGCAGTTACTCGATTAGGCGGGGGAATGAAAAACTGTTTTTT.